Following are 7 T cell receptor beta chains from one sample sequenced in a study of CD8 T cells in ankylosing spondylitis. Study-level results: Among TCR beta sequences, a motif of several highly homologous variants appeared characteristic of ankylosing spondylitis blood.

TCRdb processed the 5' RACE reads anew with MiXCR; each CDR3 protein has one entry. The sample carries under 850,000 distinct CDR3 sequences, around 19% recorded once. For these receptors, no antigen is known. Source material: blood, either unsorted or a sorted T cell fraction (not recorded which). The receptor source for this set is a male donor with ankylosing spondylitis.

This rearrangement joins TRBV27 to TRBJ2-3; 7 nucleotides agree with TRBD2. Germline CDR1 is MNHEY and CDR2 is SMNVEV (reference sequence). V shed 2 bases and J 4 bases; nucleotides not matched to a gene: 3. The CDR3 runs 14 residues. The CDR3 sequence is CASSLLAVPDTQYF. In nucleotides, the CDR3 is TGTGCCAGCAGTTTACTAGCGGTCCCAGATACGCAGTATTTT.

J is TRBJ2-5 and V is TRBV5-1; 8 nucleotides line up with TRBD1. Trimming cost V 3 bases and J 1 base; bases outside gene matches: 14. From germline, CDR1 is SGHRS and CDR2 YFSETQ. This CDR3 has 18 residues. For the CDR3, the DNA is TGCGCCAGCAGCTCCAAACTAACAGGGGGTGGGCCCCAAGAGACCCAGTACTTC. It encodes CASSSKLTGGGPQETQYF.

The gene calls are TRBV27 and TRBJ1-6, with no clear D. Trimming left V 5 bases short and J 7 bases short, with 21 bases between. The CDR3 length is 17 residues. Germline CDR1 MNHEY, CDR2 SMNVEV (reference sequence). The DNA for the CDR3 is TGTGCCAGCAGTCCCCTCCTGGACGGGCGGCGGAATTCACCCCTCCACTTT. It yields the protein CASSPLLDGRRNSPLHF.

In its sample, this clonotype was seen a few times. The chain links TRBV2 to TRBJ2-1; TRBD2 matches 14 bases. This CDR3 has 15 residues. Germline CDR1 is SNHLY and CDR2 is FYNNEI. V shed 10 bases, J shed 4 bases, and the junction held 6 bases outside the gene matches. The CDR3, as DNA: TGTGCCACAGCCGGGACTAGCGGGAGATACAATGAGCAGTTCTTC. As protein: CATAGTSGRYNEQFF.

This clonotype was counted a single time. The CDR3 DNA follows: TGCAGTGCTAGAGGCGTCAAGCAAGAGACCCAGTACTTC. This sequence encodes CSARGVKQETQYF. The genes are TRBV20-1 and TRBJ2-5; D unclear. This CDR3 is built from 13 residues. CDR1 DFQATT and CDR2 SNEGSKA come from the germline V gene (reference sequence). The germline V and J ends were trimmed by 1 base and 2 bases, with 8 bases remaining between them.

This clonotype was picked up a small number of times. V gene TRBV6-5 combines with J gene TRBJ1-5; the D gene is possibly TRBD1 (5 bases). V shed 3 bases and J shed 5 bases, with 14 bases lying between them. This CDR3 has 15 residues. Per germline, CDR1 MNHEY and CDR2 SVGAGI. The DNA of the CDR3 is TGTGCCAGCAGTTATCTCTGGGGGTCGGATCAGCCCCAGCATTTT. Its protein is CASSYLWGSDQPQHF.

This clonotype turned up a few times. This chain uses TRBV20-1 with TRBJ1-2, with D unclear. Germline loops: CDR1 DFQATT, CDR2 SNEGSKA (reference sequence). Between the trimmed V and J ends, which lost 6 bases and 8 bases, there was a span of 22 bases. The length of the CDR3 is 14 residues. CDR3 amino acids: CSAMDSGRSWGYTF. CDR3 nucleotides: TGCAGTGCAATGGACTCCGGCAGAAGCTGGGGCTACACCTTC.